A selection of T cell receptor beta chains follows, all from one sample in a study of blood T cells in healthy people across ages. Each CDR3 protein is one row after TCRdb ran MiXCR on the 5' RACE reads. The sample has around 800,000 distinct CDR3 sequences; 46% are singletons. Sequencing was done on a sample of blood. The receptor source for this set is a man aged 80 or over in good health. Each CDR3 is given with its conserved first and last residue. D genes are given only for firm matches. Only part of the rows carry a size: once, few, many, or a class if the clone is expanded.

size	V	J	D	DNA	CDR3
once	TRBV28	TRBJ2-3	TRBD2	TGTGCCAGCAGTTTTGGGCTAGCGGCTTTCACAGATACGCAGTATTTT	CASSFGLAAFTDTQYF
NA	TRBV5-1	TRBJ2-1	NA	TGCGCCAGCAAGTTTCGGGCAGCGGCCAATGAGCAGTTCTTC	CASKFRAAANEQFF
NA	TRBV6-8	TRBJ2-5	NA	TGTGCCAGCAGCCACGACCGGGACGGAGAGTTCCAAGAGACCCAGTACTTC	CASSHDRDGEFQETQYF
few	TRBV5-1	TRBJ2-5	NA	TGCGCCAGCAGCCCAGACAGGGAGGTGACCCAGTACTTC	CASSPDREVTQYF
NA	TRBV5-4	TRBJ2-5	TRBD1	TGTGCCAGCAGCTTGACAGGGGTGAAGGAGACCCAGTACTTC	CASSLTGVKETQYF
NA	TRBV4-2	TRBJ2-7	TRBD2	TGTGCCAACGGGACTAGCGGGAGTAAGATGAACGAGCAGTACTTC	CANGTSGSKMNEQYF
once	TRBV12-3/TRBV12-4	TRBJ2-5	TRBD2	TGTGCCAGCAGTTTGACTAGCGGGGGGTGGGAGACCCAGTACTTC	CASSLTSGGWETQYF
NA	TRBV11-2	TRBJ2-7	TRBD2	TGTGCCAGCAGCTTACAAGGACTAGCGGGAGGGGTGGGCGAGCAGTACTTC	CASSLQGLAGGVGEQYF
NA	TRBV5-1	TRBJ1-2	NA	TGCGCCAGCAGCTTGGGGGCAGGGCCCTCCAACTATGGCTACACCTTC	CASSLGAGPSNYGYTF
NA	TRBV24-1	TRBJ2-1	NA	TGTGCCACCGCCGAACAGGGATCCTACGAGCAGTTCTTC	CATAEQGSYEQFF
once	TRBV7-2	TRBJ2-3	TRBD2	TGTGCCAGCAGCACGCCGATAGCGGGGGGGAGCACAGATACGCAGTATTTT	CASSTPIAGGSTDTQYF
NA	TRBV2	TRBJ2-7	NA	TGTGCCAGCAGAATGGGCGAGCAGTACTTC	CASRMGEQYF
NA	TRBV4-3	TRBJ1-1	NA	TGCGCCAGCAGCCAAGGGCCCGAGAACACTGAAGCTTTCTTT	CASSQGPENTEAFF
NA	TRBV28	TRBJ2-5	NA	TGTGCCAGCAGTTACTTTGCCCGGAGAGAACAAGATGGGACCCAGTACTTC	CASSYFARREQDGTQYF
NA	TRBV12-3/TRBV12-4	TRBJ1-6	NA	TGTGCCAGCAGTTCACAGGGACTTGAGTCACCCCTCCACTTT	CASSSQGLESPLHF
few	TRBV7-2	TRBJ2-4	TRBD2	TGTGCCAGCAGCTTAGCTGGGACTAGCGGGGGGCGGAACATTCAGTACTTC	CASSLAGTSGGRNIQYF
NA	TRBV10-3	TRBJ2-7	TRBD2	TGTGCCATCAGTGCACTAGCGTCTAGCTCCTACGAGCAGTACTTC	CAISALASSSYEQYF
NA	TRBV5-1	TRBJ1-6	NA	TGCGCCAGCAGCTACAGGGCGGTCGGAGATTCACCCCTCCACTTT	CASSYRAVGDSPLHF
NA	TRBV7-2	TRBJ1-2	TRBD1	TGTGCCAGCAGCTTAGCACAGGACAGGAGCTATGGCTACACCTTC	CASSLAQDRSYGYTF
NA	TRBV20-1	TRBJ2-5	NA	TGCAGTGCTAGAGATTCCCGGACCGTGGGTTATGAGCAGTACTTC	CSARDSRTVGYEQYF
many	TRBV29-1	TRBJ2-1	NA	TGCAGCGTTGAACAGCGTACGCAGTTCTTC	CSVEQRTQFF
few	TRBV27	TRBJ1-2	NA	TGTGCCAGCAGTTTAGGGGCAGGGAGATATGGGTATGGCTACACCTTC	CASSLGAGRYGYGYTF
NA	TRBV29-1	TRBJ2-5	TRBD1	TGCAGCGTTGAAATAACAGGGGGAAAGACCCAGTACTTC	CSVEITGGKTQYF
NA	TRBV28	TRBJ2-1	TRBD2	TGTGCCAGCACCCGGGACGGGAGGGCCTTAGATGAGCAGTTCTTC	CASTRDGRALDEQFF
few	TRBV7-9	TRBJ2-1	NA	TGTGCCAGCAGCCCAGCTCTCTTGGGCCCGCGGGACAATGAGCAGTTCTTC	CASSPALLGPRDNEQFF
few	TRBV7-9	TRBJ1-6	TRBD1	TGTGCCAGCAGCCGGGACAGTTCAAATTCACCCCTCCACTTT	CASSRDSSNSPLHF
NA	TRBV3-1	TRBJ2-1	NA	TGTGCCAGCAGCCAAGGCGGGCAGAGAAGGGCGTTCTTC	CASSQGGQRRAFF
many	TRBV20-1	TRBJ1-1	TRBD1	TGCAGTGCTAGGAAACGGGACAGGGAGATTGAAGCTTTCTTT	CSARKRDREIEAFF
NA	TRBV29-1	TRBJ1-2	NA	TGCAGCGTTGAAAGGTCGGATTCCCCAGGGGACGGCTACACCTTC	CSVERSDSPGDGYTF
NA	TRBV2	TRBJ2-5	NA	TGTGCCAGCAGGGAACCAAGCCCGAGCACAGGGACCCAGTACTTC	CASREPSPSTGTQYF
NA	TRBV25-1	TRBJ2-3	TRBD2	TGTGCCAGCAGTGAATATATCGGGAGGGGGACAGATACGCAGTATTTT	CASSEYIGRGTDTQYF
few	TRBV15	TRBJ2-1	TRBD1	TGTGCCACCAGCAGACCGACAGGGTTGGAGGAGCAGTTCTTC	CATSRPTGLEEQFF
NA	TRBV7-2	TRBJ2-4	NA	TGTGCCAGCAGCTTAGATGGAGGGAGGACTGGGTACTTC	CASSLDGGRTGYF
NA	TRBV18	TRBJ2-3	NA	TGTGCCAGCCTCGTAGATCAGACAGATACGCAGTATTTT	CASLVDQTDTQYF
NA	TRBV5-6	TRBJ1-5	NA	TGTGCCAGCAGCTTGGTTTTTGGCAGGCCAAAGGATAGCAATCAGCCCCAGCATTTT	CASSLVFGRPKDSNQPQHF
NA	TRBV20-1	TRBJ2-1	TRBD2	TGCAGTGCTAGAGAAGCGGGAGGGCCCGTTGAGCAGTTCTTC	CSAREAGGPVEQFF
NA	TRBV7-2	TRBJ2-7	TRBD2	TGTGCCAGTAGCGGACCTAGGACTAGCGGGGGGTGGGAGCAGTACTTC	CASSGPRTSGGWEQYF
NA	TRBV28	TRBJ1-1	NA	TGTGCCAGCAGTTTATTAGGGGTGAACACTGAAGCTTTCTTT	CASSLLGVNTEAFF
few	TRBV21-1	TRBJ2-7	NA	TGTGCCAGCAGCAGGGGTGATAGATTAGGCGAGCAGTACTTC	CASSRGDRLGEQYF
NA	TRBV20-1	TRBJ2-1	TRBD2	TGCAGGGTCGCCAGCGGGAGTGGTTATGAGCAGTTCTTC	CRVASGSGYEQFF
NA	TRBV24-1	TRBJ2-7	TRBD1	TGTGCCACCAGCCCCGGGACAGGGGCATACAATGAGCAGTACTTC	CATSPGTGAYNEQYF
NA	TRBV7-2	TRBJ2-5	NA	TGTGCCAACAGCTTAGGGCCGGGCGCTAGACAAGAGGCCCAGTACTTC	CANSLGPGARQEAQYF
few	TRBV20-1	TRBJ2-7	NA	TGCAGTGCCGCGGTGGGCCCACCCTACAATGAGCAGTACTTC	CSAAVGPPYNEQYF
few	TRBV29-1	TRBJ1-1	NA	TGCAGCGTGCCCCGTGAGGCTTTCACTGAAGCTTTCTTT	CSVPREAFTEAFF
many	TRBV7-7	TRBJ2-7	NA	TGTGCTAGCAGCCCCTCCTCCGGAGGGGAGCAGTACTTC	CASSPSSGGEQYF
NA	TRBV29-1	TRBJ2-1	NA	TGCAGCGGAACGACGGGTAGCTCACTTCTGGTAGTAGATGAGCAGTTCTTC	CSGTTGSSLLVVDEQFF
many	TRBV29-1	TRBJ2-6	NA	TGCAGCGTTGAATCGCAGGGGACGGGATTCCCTGGGGCCAACGTCCTGACTTTC	CSVESQGTGFPGANVLTF
few	TRBV12-3/TRBV12-4	TRBJ2-1	NA	TGTGCCAGCAGGCCCGAAGGAGATGAGCAGTTCTTC	CASRPEGDEQFF
NA	TRBV14	TRBJ2-3	NA	TGTGCCAGTAGCCAAGACATAGGAGATACGCAGTATTTT	CASSQDIGDTQYF
few	TRBV10-3	TRBJ1-2	TRBD1	TGTGCCATCAGTCAGGGGGCAGGCTATGGCTACACCTTC	CAISQGAGYGYTF
many	TRBV2	TRBJ1-2	NA	TGTGCCAGCAGTGAAGACAGGGCTAACTATGGCTACACCTTC	CASSEDRANYGYTF
NA	TRBV30	TRBJ2-7	NA	TGTGCCTGGAGCACCGGGACTCACGGTCAGGAGTACTTC	CAWSTGTHGQEYF
NA	TRBV20-1	TRBJ1-1	NA	TGCAGTGCTAGAGGTGGACAGACGAACACTGAAGCTTTCTTT	CSARGGQTNTEAFF
once	TRBV12-3/TRBV12-4	TRBJ2-2	TRBD1	TGTGCCAGCAGTTTAGGACAGGGGGCGGACACCGGGGAGCTGTTTTTT	CASSLGQGADTGELFF
NA	TRBV6-5	TRBJ2-5	TRBD2	TGTGCCAGCAGTATTAGCGGGAGTGGAGAGACCCAGTACTTC	CASSISGSGETQYF
NA	TRBV25-1	TRBJ2-7	TRBD2	TGTGCCACCTCGGGACTAGCGGGAGGCGAGCAGTACTTC	CATSGLAGGEQYF
many	TRBV6-2/TRBV6-3	TRBJ2-3	NA	TGTGCCAGCAGTTCTAACGGGTTCACAGATACGCAGTATTTT	CASSSNGFTDTQYF
few	TRBV20-1	TRBJ2-3	NA	TGCAGTGTTCCAGACACGGTCAGGGAGAGCACAGATACGCAGTATTTT	CSVPDTVRESTDTQYF
NA	TRBV27	TRBJ2-1	TRBD2	TGTGCCAGCAGTTTATATTCTAGCGGGGGGTACAATGAGCAGTTCTTC	CASSLYSSGGYNEQFF